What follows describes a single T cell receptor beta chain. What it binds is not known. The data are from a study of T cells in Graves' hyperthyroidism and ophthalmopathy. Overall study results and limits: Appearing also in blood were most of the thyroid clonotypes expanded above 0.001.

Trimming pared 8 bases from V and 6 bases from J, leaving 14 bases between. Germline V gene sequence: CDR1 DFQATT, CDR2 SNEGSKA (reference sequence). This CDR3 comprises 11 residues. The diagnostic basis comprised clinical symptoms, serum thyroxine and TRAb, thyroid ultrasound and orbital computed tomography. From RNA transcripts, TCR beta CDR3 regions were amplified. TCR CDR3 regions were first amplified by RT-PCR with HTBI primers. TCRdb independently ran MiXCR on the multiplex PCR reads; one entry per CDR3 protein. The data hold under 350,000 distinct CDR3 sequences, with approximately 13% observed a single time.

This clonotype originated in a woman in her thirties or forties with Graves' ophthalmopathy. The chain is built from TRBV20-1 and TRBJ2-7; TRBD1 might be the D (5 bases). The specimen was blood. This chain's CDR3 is CSYIGAIEQYF. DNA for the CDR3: TGCAGTTACATAGGGGCTATCGAGCAGTACTTC.